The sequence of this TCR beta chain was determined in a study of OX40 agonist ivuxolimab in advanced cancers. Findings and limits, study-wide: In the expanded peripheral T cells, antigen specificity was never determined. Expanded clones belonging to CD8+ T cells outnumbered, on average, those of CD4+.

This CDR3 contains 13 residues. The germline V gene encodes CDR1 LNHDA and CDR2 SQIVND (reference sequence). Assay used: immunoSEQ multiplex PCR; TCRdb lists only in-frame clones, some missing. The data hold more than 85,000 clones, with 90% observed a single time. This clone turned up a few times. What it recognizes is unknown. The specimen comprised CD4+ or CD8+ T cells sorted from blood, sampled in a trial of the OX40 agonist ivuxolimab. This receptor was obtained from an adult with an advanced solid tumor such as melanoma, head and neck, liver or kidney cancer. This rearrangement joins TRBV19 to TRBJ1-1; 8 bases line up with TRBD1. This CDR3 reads CATRGQGNTEAFF. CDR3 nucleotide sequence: TGTGCAACTAGAGGACAGGGGAACACTGAAGCTTTCTTT.